This is a list of T cell receptor beta chains from one sample in a study of monozygotic twins with inflammatory bowel disease. TCRdb reprocessed the 5' RACE reads, keeping one entry per CDR3 protein, no DNA. In all, the sample yields some 190,000 distinct CDR3 sequences. The specimen was blood. The receptors originated from a human donor with ulcerative colitis or Crohn's disease, or a healthy co-twin of an affected twin (not recorded which). CDR3s include the opening cysteine and the closing phenylalanine or tryptophan.

CASSLRRDGELFF TRBJ2-2 TRBV5-1
CSAPERGTDNEQFF TRBJ2-1 TRBV20-1
CASSHPGQSTEAFF TRBJ1-1 TRBV4-2
CSAGGRGGEQYF TRBJ2-7 TRBV20-1
CASSFQGETQYF TRBJ2-5 TRBV5-6
CASSNGGPGEQYF TRBJ2-7 TRBV4-1
CSARVGVAGTDTQYF TRBJ2-3 TRBV20-1
CASSIDRGLSTDTQYF TRBJ2-3 TRBV7-9
CASSDGSAGTDTQYF TRBJ2-3 TRBV6-1
CASSEGFRGYTF TRBJ1-2 TRBV25-1
CASSRDREDTQYF TRBJ2-3 TRBV5-1
CASSLHGTSETAGEQFF TRBJ2-1 TRBV7-9
CASSLRAGVPYNEQFF TRBJ2-1 TRBV7-3
CASSVVSSGELFF TRBJ2-2 TRBV9
CASSYNRGPNEQYF TRBJ2-7 TRBV6-5
CASSLTIMTSGETQYF TRBJ2-5 TRBV7-2
CASSPLDNEQFF TRBJ2-1 TRBV7-9
CASSLKDFSYNEQFF TRBJ2-1 TRBV5-1
CASSLVPGLAVDNEQFF TRBJ2-1 TRBV12-3/TRBV12-4
CSVRGDYGYTF TRBJ1-2 TRBV29-1
CASSLPKHGYTF TRBJ1-2 TRBV28
CASSLAPPLGQTRWVEAFF TRBJ1-1 TRBV7-8
CASSPKSLAGLNEQFF TRBJ2-1 TRBV28
CASSEASGGTYEQYF TRBJ2-7 TRBV6-1
CASRLQGGGDYEQYF TRBJ2-7 TRBV19
CASSLRTDLTEAFF TRBJ1-1 TRBV5-1
CSVEKNRATEAFF TRBJ1-1 TRBV29-1
CASSPGQGWQETQYF TRBJ2-5 TRBV12-3/TRBV12-4
CASSQGGLEETQYF TRBJ2-5 TRBV3-1
CASSQPGFSYNEQFF TRBJ2-1 TRBV14
CASSTHFGTGLDNEQFF TRBJ2-1 TRBV3-1
CASNERGGFGDEQFF TRBJ2-1 TRBV6-1
CAWSRTGWNEQFF TRBJ2-1 TRBV30
CASGLAGGAYEQYF TRBJ2-7 TRBV5-1
CASRSGVASTDTQYF TRBJ2-3 TRBV5-1
CASSLDRDRNQPQHF TRBJ1-5 TRBV12-3/TRBV12-4
CASSLEGVFSNTEAFF TRBJ1-1 TRBV5-1
CASSHSQAGANVLTF TRBJ2-6 TRBV4-1
CASRENRALNTEAFF TRBJ1-1 TRBV12-3/TRBV12-4
CASSLWGSGYNEQFF TRBJ2-1 TRBV5-1
CASSGSGPTMHQPQHF TRBJ1-5 TRBV5-5
CASSLLGDSGTGELFF TRBJ2-2 TRBV5-5
CASSFGLGVETQYF TRBJ2-5 TRBV7-2
CASSPGIDGNTIYF TRBJ1-3 TRBV18
CASTPPGTGNNEQFF TRBJ2-1 TRBV7-8
CASSPGSIGIGVLFF TRBJ2-2 TRBV3-1
CASKPLSSYNEQFF TRBJ2-1 TRBV7-2